The rows below give T cell receptor beta chains drawn from one sample of a study of long-term antiretroviral therapy in people with HIV. Clones were read by immunoSEQ multiplex PCR, and TCRdb kept only the in-frame ones, dropping some. The sample yields tens of thousands of clones, around three quarters seen once. The source material was unsorted PBMCs, sampled 1.1 years before starting antiretroviral therapy. These receptors were collected from a woman between 40 and 55 years old with HIV. The conserved cysteine and the conserved F or W are not part of the CDR3 here. Each record gives: J gene, V gene, CDR3 length, CDR3 protein.

TRBJ2-3 TRBV4-3 14 ASSQTSGGLSYTQY
TRBJ2-7 TRBV14 14 ASSPWGTSSSYEQY
TRBJ2-7 TRBV6-5 12 ASSQAGGSYEQY
TRBJ1-6 TRBV5-1 14 ASQSMEGGFSSPLH
TRBJ1-2 TRBV29-1 11 SVPMDSNYGYT
TRBJ2-7 TRBV7-9 12 ASSLLGGEYEQY
TRBJ1-2 TRBV9 12 ASNPWRQSYGYT
TRBJ2-7 TRBV20-1 9 SARAWDEQY
TRBJ1-2 TRBV10-3 13 AISESSPGGYGYT
TRBJ1-4 TRBV5-8 13 ASSPGTGSNEKLF
TRBJ2-5 TRBV18 10 ASSPSVETQY
TRBJ1-5 TRBV2 11 ASKRGLWEPQH
TRBJ2-2 TRBV7-2 14 ASSWRLAGGGGELF
TRBJ1-1 TRBV11-2 11 ASTTGRNTEAF
TRBJ2-7 TRBV5-1 10 ASSFGQEFPN
TRBJ1-1 TRBV5-6 15 ASSFGGRAVENTEAF
TRBJ2-7 TRBV7-7 11 ASSLARAGEQY
TRBJ1-2 TRBV6-5 11 ASRETGNYGYT
TRBJ2-7 TRBV6-1 10 AGGQPYYEQY
TRBJ1-1 TRBV19 16 ASTQMADTGFSDTEAF
TRBJ2-6 TRBV5-1 16 ASSLVVTGGSGANVLT
TRBJ1-2 TRBV10-3 10 AISEWGNGYT
TRBJ2-7 TRBV6-5 10 AASGSTYEQY
TRBJ2-1 TRBV5-6 13 ASSLWAASYNEQF
TRBJ1-2 TRBV15 12 ATRGTGSSYGYT
TRBJ1-3 TRBV30 13 AWSVGQADSGTIY
TRBJ2-5 TRBV5-1 14 ASSFSSPPYQETQY
TRBJ1-4 TRBV7-7 13 ASSPGTGPNEKLF
TRBJ2-3 TRBV7-2 11 ASSLSVPDTQY
TRBJ1-2 TRBV7-9 11 ASTPPLLEGYT
TRBJ2-3 TRBV9 11 ASNSGGADTQY
TRBJ1-1 TRBV11-2 14 ASSIEGFSMNTEAF
TRBJ2-3 TRBV19 11 ASSIKGADTQY
TRBJ2-2 TRBV27 13 ASSYGTGRTGELF
TRBJ1-5 TRBV7-9 11 ASRHQGNQPQH
TRBJ2-7 TRBV6-5 13 ASSLTLSAGYEQY
TRBJ2-4 TRBV7-9 12 ASSLLQAKNIQY
TRBJ2-7 TRBV4-1 12 ASSETDSSYEQY
TRBJ2-7 TRBV19 12 ASSATSGAYEQY
TRBJ2-3 TRBV12-5 10 ASGVLVDTQY
TRBJ1-2 TRBV7-6 12 ASSLEIGDYGYT
TRBJ1-5 TRBV7-9 12 ASSLASGQEAQH
TRBJ2-3 TRBV5-1 10 ASSAGRNTQY
TRBJ2-2 TRBV23-1 16 ASSQSIEGRGNTGELF
TRBJ2-2 TRBV4-1 14 ASSQDWGLAPGELF
TRBJ1-2 TRBV14 13 ASSPFGQHNYGYT
TRBJ2-1 TRBV30 12 AWSPGPAYNEQF
TRBJ1-2 TRBV19 12 ASSIGTFNYGYT
TRBJ2-4 TRBV27 14 ASSPDRGLAKNIQY
TRBJ2-2 TRBV25-1 13 ASSDGSKNTGELF
TRBJ1-2 TRBV5-6 11 ASSFEENYGYT
TRBJ1-4 TRBV21-1 15 ASSKIWPAATNEKLF
TRBJ1-3 TRBV11-3 15 ASSFLGQARPVDTIY
TRBJ2-4 TRBV6-6 14 ASRAQGPIAKNIQY
TRBJ2-6 TRBV15 14 ATSRERSSGANVLT